The T cell receptor beta chain under discussion was sequenced for a study of neurological immune-mediated disorders. V was clipped by 4 bases and J by 3 bases, with 16 bases between them. CDR3 size: 15 residues. Germline V gene sequence: CDR1 SGHNT, CDR2 YYREEE (reference sequence). TCRdb independently ran MiXCR on the 5' RACE reads; one entry per CDR3 protein. The sample has 55,000 to 70,000 distinct CDR3 sequences; roughly an eighth are singletons. This clonotype occurred many times. The sequenced material came from PBMCs. The sequence was collected from a man aged 60-69 years in good health. This sequence joins TRBV5-4 and TRBJ2-5; D perhaps matches TRBD2 (5 bases). The CDR3 coding sequence is TGTGCCAGCAGCCCCTCCGGGATCACCAAAGAGACCCAGTACTTC. Translated: CASSPSGITKETQYF.